This T cell receptor (beta chain) came from a study of beta chain features in type 1 diabetes. Study conclusions and caveats: All four CD4+ subsets of Type 1 diabetes patients contained TCRB CDR3s that were moderately but significantly shorter.

Worth noting for this clone: Its antigen is unidentified.

Expressed TCRB transcripts were sequenced because the isolated RNA had all been reverse transcribed beforehand. Sequenced by immunoSEQ multiplex PCR; TCRdb stores in-frame clones only, minus some. This table has fewer than 350,000 clones, roughly 15% appearing once. The trim removed 5 bases at V and 3 bases at J, leaving 8 bases unmatched. The germline CDR1 and CDR2 sequences are MDHEN and SYDVKM. This CDR3 is 15 amino acids long. The sample consisted of naive CD4+ T cells from blood. This clonotype originated in a man between 18 and 29 years old with type 1 diabetes. The chain carries TRBV28 and TRBJ2-7; 9 bases are a match to TRBD2. The CDR3 spells CASSPLGSGGYEQYF. The CDR3 nucleotides are TGTGCCAGCAGTCCTCTGGGTAGCGGGGGCTACGAGCAGTACTTC.